Listed here is a single TCR beta chain. cDNA came from roughly 0.5 to 1 ug RNA primed by random hexamers. TCRdb ran MiXCR on the immunoSEQ multiplex PCR reads and lists one entry per CDR3 protein. This sample has about 430,000 distinct CDR3 sequences, with 85% to 90% found just once. The record originates from a study of CD8 T cells in Susac syndrome. Control patients had untreated stable or active relapsing-remitting multiple sclerosis by revised McDonald criteria. The V end lost 4 bases, the J end lost 5 bases, and 14 bases lay between the germline ends. The germline CDR1 and CDR2 sequences are SGHDN and FVKESK. CDR3 length equals 14 residues.

The chain employs TRBV14 and TRBJ1-1, with a tentative D call TRBD1 (5 bases). This receptor was identified in a human donor with multiple sclerosis. Sequencing was done on a sample of CD8+ T cells from PBMCs. CDR3 residues: CASSPGFGGTEAFF. The CDR3 bases are TGTGCCAGCAGCCCCGGCTTCGGGGGGACTGAAGCTTTCTTT.